This T cell receptor (beta chain) derives from a study of graft-versus-host responses after intestinal transplantation. Notes on the study in general: Those patients showing graft-donor T cell macrochimerism displayed high graft-versus-host to host-versus-graft clonal ratios in allografts.

This clone was detected only once. Antigen: not known. One end of the junction is discordant with germline, which a read error may explain. Assay used: immunoSEQ multiplex PCR; TCRdb lists only in-frame clones, some missing. The profile shows roughly 100,000 clones, 80% to 95% of them singletons. Sequenced material: unstimulated CD8+ T cells sorted from spleen or lymph node cells, taken before intestinal transplant. This clonotype was sampled from a human donor who received an intestinal transplant.

The DNA for the CDR3 is TGTGCCAGCAGTCTTTTCTTTTTT. This gives the protein CASSLFFF. The rearrangement joins TRBV6-1 to TRBJ1-1; D call uncertain. The CDR3 extends over 8 amino acids. In germline, CDR1 is MNHNS, CDR2 SASEGT.